These T cell receptor beta chains were read from a single sample in a study of blood T cell repertoires in COVID-19. Only in-frame clones appear in the TCRdb table, and some are missing; sequencing was by immunoSEQ multiplex PCR. The table records around 350,000 clones, 85% to 90% of them present only once. Sequenced: peripheral blood. The receptors were sampled from a human donor in a cohort sampled during active COVID-19. The CDR3 runs from the conserved cysteine through the conserved F or W. The order of the fields is J gene, clone size, D gene, V gene, CDR3 DNA, CDR3 protein. The D gene is left open where the match is weak. The size field is filled for only some rows; it gives once, few, many or a size class.

TRBJ2-7 | NA | NA | TRBV28 | TGTGCCAGCAGTTTACGGCAGGGGTTCTACTCCGAGCAGTACTTC | CASSLRQGFYSEQYF
TRBJ2-1 | NA | NA | TRBV2 | TGTGCCAGCAGTCCCGGGATTTCCTACAATGAGCAGTTCTTC | CASSPGISYNEQFF
TRBJ2-7 | once | TRBD1 | TRBV27 | TGTGCCAGCAGTTCGACAGGGGGGGCCTCCTACGAGCAGTACTTC | CASSSTGGASYEQYF
TRBJ1-1 | NA | NA | TRBV30 | TGTGCCTGGTCCACGGGAGGGGATTTGGGAGCTTTCTTT | CAWSTGGDLGAFF
TRBJ1-6 | NA | TRBD1 | TRBV5-1 | TGCGCCAGCAGAAGACTACAGGGGGAACTCTTTTCACCCCTCCACTTT | CASRRLQGELFSPLHF
TRBJ1-2 | NA | TRBD1 | TRBV7-2 | TGTGCCAGCAGCTTAGTAGGGACAGCTAACTATGGCTACACCTTC | CASSLVGTANYGYTF
TRBJ2-1 | NA | NA | TRBV24-1 | TGTGCCACCAGTGATGCTTTACAGGATGAGCAGTTCTTC | CATSDALQDEQFF
TRBJ2-3 | NA | NA | TRBV27 | TGTGCCAGCGCCTGGGGGGGCGGCACAGATACGCAGTATTTT | CASAWGGGTDTQYF
TRBJ2-1 | NA | TRBD2 | TRBV27 | TGTGCCAGCAGTCGAGGGACTAGCGGATACAATGAGCAGTTCTTC | CASSRGTSGYNEQFF
TRBJ2-5 | NA | NA | TRBV9 | TGTGCCAGCAGCGTAGGGGGCGAAGAGACCCAGTACTTC | CASSVGGEETQYF
TRBJ2-1 | NA | NA | TRBV5-1 | TGCGCCAGCAGCTTAGGGGGGGACAATGAGCAGTTCTTC | CASSLGGDNEQFF
TRBJ2-1 | few | NA | TRBV4-1 | TGCGCCAGCAGCCAAGAAAGTTCTAGGCGACGGAACGATGAGCAGTTCTTC | CASSQESSRRRNDEQFF
TRBJ2-5 | NA | TRBD1 | TRBV15 | TGTGCCACCAGCAGAGGAGAAAGGGGGCGCGTTGAGACCCAGTACTTC | CATSRGERGRVETQYF
TRBJ2-5 | NA | TRBD2 | TRBV7-9 | TGTGCCAGCAGTCGCATACTAGCGCGCGGGGAGACCCAGTACTTC | CASSRILARGETQYF
TRBJ1-1 | few | TRBD1 | TRBV5-1 | TGCGCCAGCAGCTCAGCAGGGGGCCCGGCTGAAGCTTTCTTT | CASSSAGGPAEAFF
TRBJ1-3 | once | NA | TRBV12-3/TRBV12-4 | TGTGCCAGCAGTTTACAGTTCCGAAACACCATATATTTT | CASSLQFRNTIYF
TRBJ2-2 | NA | NA | TRBV6-5 | TGTGCCAGCAGTCCATCAAACACCGGGGAGCTGTTTTTT | CASSPSNTGELFF
TRBJ2-7 | NA | NA | TRBV10-1 | TGCGCCAGCAGTGAGTCGAAAGCGGACGAGCAGTACTTC | CASSESKADEQYF
TRBJ2-5 | few | TRBD2 | TRBV7-9 | TGTGCCAGCAGCATTCGACTAGCGGGAGCCGAGACCCAGTACTTC | CASSIRLAGAETQYF
TRBJ2-1 | NA | TRBD2 | TRBV3-1/TRBV3-2 | TGTGCCAGCACGCCCGGACTAGCGGGAGTTGATGAGCAGTTCTTC | CASTPGLAGVDEQFF
TRBJ2-5 | NA | NA | TRBV5-1 | TGCGCCAGCAGCTTTGGTCAGGGACAAGAGACCCAGTACTTC | CASSFGQGQETQYF
TRBJ1-2 | NA | TRBD1 | TRBV15 | TGTGCCACCAGCAGAGGGACAGGGGGAGGCGGTGGCTACACCTTC | CATSRGTGGGGGYTF
TRBJ2-5 | NA | TRBD1 | TRBV3-1/TRBV3-2 | TGTGCCAGCAGCGCAGACAGGGGGAGACTGGAGACCCAGTACTTC | CASSADRGRLETQYF
TRBJ2-7 | NA | TRBD1 | TRBV9 | TGTGCCAGCAGCCGACAGGGGTATCACGAGCAGTACTTC | CASSRQGYHEQYF
TRBJ1-4 | NA | TRBD1 | TRBV7-9 | TGTGCCAGCAGCTTGGGACAGGGGGCCGAAAAACTGTTTTTT | CASSLGQGAEKLFF
TRBJ2-3 | NA | NA | TRBV30 | TGTGCCTGGGGTTTAACTAGCACAGATACGCAGTATTTT | CAWGLTSTDTQYF
TRBJ1-3 | NA | NA | TRBV29-1 | TGCAGCGTTGCATCCGGAGGAGCTGGAAACACCATATATTTT | CSVASGGAGNTIYF
TRBJ2-3 | NA | TRBD2 | TRBV11-2 | TGTGCCAGCAGCTTAGGACCGGGACTAGCGGGAGTCGCAGATACGCAGTATTTT | CASSLGPGLAGVADTQYF
TRBJ2-1 | NA | TRBD2 | TRBV4-2 | TGTGCCAGCCAGCTGGGCGGGGGGGATCCTTATGAGCAGTTCTTC | CASQLGGGDPYEQFF
TRBJ2-5 | NA | NA | TRBV3-1/TRBV3-2 | TGTGCCAGCAGCCAAGATCGGGAAAGTGGGTCGGAAGAGACCCAGTACTTC | CASSQDRESGSEETQYF
TRBJ2-3 | NA | TRBD2 | TRBV10-3 | TGTGCCATCAGTGAGTCGGGGACTAGCGGGAGGCGCACAGATACGCAGTATTTT | CAISESGTSGRRTDTQYF
TRBJ2-3 | NA | NA | TRBV7-9 | TGTGCCAGCAGCGATCGGACAGCCTCTCCGGGTACGCAGTATTTT | CASSDRTASPGTQYF
TRBJ1-6 | NA | NA | TRBV3-1/TRBV3-2 | TGTGCCAGCAGCCAATTTCTCAGGGATTCACCCCTCCACTTT | CASSQFLRDSPLHF
TRBJ2-5 | once | TRBD1 | TRBV10-3 | TGTGCCATCAGTGAAACAGGGGAAGAGACCCAGTACTTC | CAISETGEETQYF
TRBJ1-2 | NA | NA | TRBV30 | TGTGCCTGGAGTCGGTGGTCGGACTATGGCTACACCTTC | CAWSRWSDYGYTF
TRBJ1-4 | NA | NA | TRBV7-9 | TGTGCCAGCAGCTCGACTCTACCCGGGGATGAAAAACTGTTTTTT | CASSSTLPGDEKLFF
TRBJ1-1 | NA | TRBD1 | TRBV2 | TGTGCCAGCAGCCTTGGACAGGGCTTCAGATATGGGGAAGCTTTCTTT | CASSLGQGFRYGEAFF
TRBJ2-3 | NA | TRBD2 | TRBV5-1 | TGCGCCAGCAGCTTGGGCGCCGGGAGGTTGACAGATACGCAGTATTTT | CASSLGAGRLTDTQYF
TRBJ1-6 | NA | NA | TRBV7-5 | TGTGCCAGAAGCTCGGCCAGGGGCTCACCCCTCCACTTT | CARSSARGSPLHF
TRBJ1-6 | NA | NA | TRBV19 | TGTGCCAGTAGTAACGCGGGTCACAAAGATACAAATTCACCCCTCCACTTT | CASSNAGHKDTNSPLHF
TRBJ1-1 | NA | TRBD1 | TRBV6-5 | TGTGCCAGCAGTTACACAGGGGAAGGGAACACTGAAGCTTTCTTT | CASSYTGEGNTEAFF